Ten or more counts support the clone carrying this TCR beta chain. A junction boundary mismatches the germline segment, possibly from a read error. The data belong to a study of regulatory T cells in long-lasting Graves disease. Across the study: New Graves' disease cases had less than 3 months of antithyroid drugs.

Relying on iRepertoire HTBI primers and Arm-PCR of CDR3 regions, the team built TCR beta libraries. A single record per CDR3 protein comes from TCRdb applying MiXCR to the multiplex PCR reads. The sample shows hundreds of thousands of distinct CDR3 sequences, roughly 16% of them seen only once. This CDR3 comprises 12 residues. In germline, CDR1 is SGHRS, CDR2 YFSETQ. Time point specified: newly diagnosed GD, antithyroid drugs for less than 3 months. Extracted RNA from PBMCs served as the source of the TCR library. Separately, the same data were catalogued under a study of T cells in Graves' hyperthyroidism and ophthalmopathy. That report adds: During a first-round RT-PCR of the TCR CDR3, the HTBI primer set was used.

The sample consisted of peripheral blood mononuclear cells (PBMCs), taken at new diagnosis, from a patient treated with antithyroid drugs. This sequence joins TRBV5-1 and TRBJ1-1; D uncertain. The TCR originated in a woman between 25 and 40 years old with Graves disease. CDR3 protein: CASSFGRTEAFF. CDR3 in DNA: TGTGCCAGCAGCTTCGGTCGCACTGAAGCTTTCTTT. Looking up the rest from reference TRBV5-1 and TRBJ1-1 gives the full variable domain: KAGVTQTPRYLIKTRGQQVTLSCSPISGHRSVSWYQQTPGQGLQFLFEYFSETQRNKGNFPGRFSGRQFSNSRSEMNVSTLELGDSALYLCASSFGRTEAFFGQGTRLTVV.